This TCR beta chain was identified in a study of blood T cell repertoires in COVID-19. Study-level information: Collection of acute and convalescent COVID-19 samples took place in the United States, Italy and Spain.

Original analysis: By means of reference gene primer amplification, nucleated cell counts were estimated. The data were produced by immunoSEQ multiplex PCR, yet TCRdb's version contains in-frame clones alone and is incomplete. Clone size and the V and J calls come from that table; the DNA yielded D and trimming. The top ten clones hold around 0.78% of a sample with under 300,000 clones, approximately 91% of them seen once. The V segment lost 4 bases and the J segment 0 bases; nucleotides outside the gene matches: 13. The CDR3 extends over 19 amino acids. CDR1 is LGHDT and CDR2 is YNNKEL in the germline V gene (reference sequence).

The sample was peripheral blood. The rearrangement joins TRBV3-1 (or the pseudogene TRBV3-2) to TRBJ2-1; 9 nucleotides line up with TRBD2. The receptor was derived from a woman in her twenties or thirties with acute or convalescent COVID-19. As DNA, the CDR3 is TGTGCCAGCAGCCCCCATAGCGGGAGTACCGCCCCCTCCTACAATGAGCAGTTCTTC. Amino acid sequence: CASSPHSGSTAPSYNEQFF.